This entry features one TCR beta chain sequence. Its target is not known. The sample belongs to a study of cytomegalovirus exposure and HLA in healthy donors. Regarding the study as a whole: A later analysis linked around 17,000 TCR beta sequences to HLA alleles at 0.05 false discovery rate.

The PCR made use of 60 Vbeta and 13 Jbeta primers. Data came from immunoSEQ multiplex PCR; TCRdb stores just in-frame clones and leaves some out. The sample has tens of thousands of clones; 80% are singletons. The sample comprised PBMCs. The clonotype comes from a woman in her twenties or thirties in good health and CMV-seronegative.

The CDR3 nucleotides read TGTGCCAGCAGTTTGGACAGAGAGCAGTACTTC. This sequence encodes CASSLDREQYF. The chain combines TRBV28 with TRBJ2-7; weak D call: TRBD1 (6 bases). Trimming took 3 bases from V and 7 from J, leaving 7 bases between them. From germline, CDR1 is MDHEN and CDR2 SYDVKM. This CDR3 region has 11 residues.